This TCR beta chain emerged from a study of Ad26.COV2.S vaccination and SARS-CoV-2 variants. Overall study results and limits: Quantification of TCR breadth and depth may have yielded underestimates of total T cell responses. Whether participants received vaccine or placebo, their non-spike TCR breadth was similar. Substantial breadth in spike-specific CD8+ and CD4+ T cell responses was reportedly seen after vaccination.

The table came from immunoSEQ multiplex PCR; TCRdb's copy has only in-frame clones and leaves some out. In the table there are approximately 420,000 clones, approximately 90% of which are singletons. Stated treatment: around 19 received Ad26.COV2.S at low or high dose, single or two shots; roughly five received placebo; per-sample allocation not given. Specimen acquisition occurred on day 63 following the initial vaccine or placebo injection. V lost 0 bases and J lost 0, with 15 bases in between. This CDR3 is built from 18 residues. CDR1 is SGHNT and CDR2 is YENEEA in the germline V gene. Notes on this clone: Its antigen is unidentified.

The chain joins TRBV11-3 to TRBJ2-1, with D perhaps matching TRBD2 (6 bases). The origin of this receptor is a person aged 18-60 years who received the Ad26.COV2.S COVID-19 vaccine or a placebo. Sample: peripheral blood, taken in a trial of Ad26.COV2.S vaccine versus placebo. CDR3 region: CASSLDKRDGSSYNEQFF. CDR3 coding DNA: TGTGCCAGCAGCTTAGATAAACGGGACGGGAGCTCCTACAATGAGCAGTTCTTC.